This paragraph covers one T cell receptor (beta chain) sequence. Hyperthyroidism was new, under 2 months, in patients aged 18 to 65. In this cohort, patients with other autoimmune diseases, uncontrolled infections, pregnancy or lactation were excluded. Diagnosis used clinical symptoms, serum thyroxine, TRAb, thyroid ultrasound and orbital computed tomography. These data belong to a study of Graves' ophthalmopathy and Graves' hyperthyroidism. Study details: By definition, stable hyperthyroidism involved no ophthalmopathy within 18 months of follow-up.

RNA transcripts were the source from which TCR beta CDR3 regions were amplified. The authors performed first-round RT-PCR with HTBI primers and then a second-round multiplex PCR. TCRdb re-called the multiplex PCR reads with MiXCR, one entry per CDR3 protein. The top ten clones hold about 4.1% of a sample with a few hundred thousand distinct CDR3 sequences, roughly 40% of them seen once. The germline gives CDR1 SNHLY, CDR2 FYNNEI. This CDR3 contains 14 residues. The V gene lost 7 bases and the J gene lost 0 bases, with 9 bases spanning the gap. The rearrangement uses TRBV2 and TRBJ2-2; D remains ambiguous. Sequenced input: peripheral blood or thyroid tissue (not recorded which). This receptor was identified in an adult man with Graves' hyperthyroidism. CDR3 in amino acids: CASKGRTNTGELFF. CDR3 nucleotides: TGTGCCAGCAAAGGGCGGACGAACACCGGGGAGCTGTTTTTT.